This TCR beta chain was sequenced in a study of CD8 T cells in ankylosing spondylitis. Study-level results: Researchers reportedly found disease-linked clones significantly enriched in matched ankylosing spondylitis synovial fluid.

V shed 5 bases and J shed 5 bases, with 21 bases lying between them. This CDR3 spans 15 amino acids. The germline CDR1 and CDR2 sequences are DFQATT and SNEGSKA (reference sequence). Generation of TCR beta libraries employed quantitative 5'-RACE incorporating molecular barcodes. TCRdb processed the 5' RACE reads anew with MiXCR; each CDR3 protein has one entry. The sample contains 150,000 to 200,000 distinct CDR3 sequences, 15% to 20% of which appear only once. This clonotype was seen only a few times. The antigen is unknown. Specimen: blood, either unsorted or a sorted T cell fraction (not recorded which). The rearrangement links TRBV20-1 to TRBJ1-2; TRBD1 is a possible D gene (5 bases). This sequence originates from a male donor aged 5-29 years with ankylosing spondylitis or in good health (not recorded which). The CDR3 here is CSASARQTTGYGYTF. CDR3 nucleotide sequence: TGCAGTGCTTCAGCAAGACAGACAACGGGGTATGGCTACACCTTC.